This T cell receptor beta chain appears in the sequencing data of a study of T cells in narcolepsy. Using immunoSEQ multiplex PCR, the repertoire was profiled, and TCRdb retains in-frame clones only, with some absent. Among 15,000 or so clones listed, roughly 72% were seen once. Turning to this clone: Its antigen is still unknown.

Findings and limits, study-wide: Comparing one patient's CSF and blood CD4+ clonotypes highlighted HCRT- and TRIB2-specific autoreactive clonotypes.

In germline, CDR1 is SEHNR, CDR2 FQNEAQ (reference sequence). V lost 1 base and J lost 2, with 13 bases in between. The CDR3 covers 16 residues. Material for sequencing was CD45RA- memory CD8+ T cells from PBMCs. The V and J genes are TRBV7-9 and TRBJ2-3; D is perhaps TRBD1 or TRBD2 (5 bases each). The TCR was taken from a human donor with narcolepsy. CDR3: CASSLVRDPHTDTQYF. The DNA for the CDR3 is TGTGCCAGCAGCTTAGTCCGGGACCCACACACAGATACGCAGTATTTT.